Included here is one TCR beta chain sequence, with context. Sequencing was performed with immunoSEQ multiplex PCR; in TCRdb, only in-frame clones are kept and a portion is missing. This sample has around 230,000 clones, with about 93% found just once. V dropped 3 bases and J dropped 4 bases, with 10 bases sitting between them. The germline gives CDR1 KGHSH, CDR2 LQKENI. The CDR3 totals 13 residues. This record belongs to a study of control samples from healthy donors and cancer patients. The rearrangement uses TRBV18 and TRBJ2-7; D is uncertain. The material sequenced was blood. This receptor was identified in a man aged 50 to 60 in good health. CDR3 sequence reads: CASSPPQSYEQYF. The CDR3 DNA follows: TGTGCCAGCTCACCCCCTCAGTCTTACGAGCAGTACTTC.